This T cell receptor (beta chain) was documented in a study of blood T cells in healthy people across ages. Next came a second PCR, run for roughly 6 to 11 cycles, which used a sample-barcoded 5' primer along with a J-beta primer mix. TCRdb redid the calling of the 5' RACE reads with MiXCR, one entry per CDR3 protein. The sample shows 380,000 or so distinct CDR3 sequences, approximately 51% of them seen only once. It was about 10 milliliters of peripheral blood that were drawn from each donor. V was cut by 6 bases and J by 0 bases, with 12 bases left in between. Looked up from germline, CDR1 is WNHNN and CDR2 is SYGVQD (reference sequence). The CDR3 totals 14 residues.

Sequenced input: blood. This TCR was sampled from a man in his 60s in good health. This chain joins TRBV10-1 and TRBJ2-7; D gene ambiguous. The CDR3 sequence is CASRARVDSYEQYF. The CDR3 DNA reads TGCGCCAGCAGAGCCCGGGTGGACTCCTACGAGCAGTACTTC.